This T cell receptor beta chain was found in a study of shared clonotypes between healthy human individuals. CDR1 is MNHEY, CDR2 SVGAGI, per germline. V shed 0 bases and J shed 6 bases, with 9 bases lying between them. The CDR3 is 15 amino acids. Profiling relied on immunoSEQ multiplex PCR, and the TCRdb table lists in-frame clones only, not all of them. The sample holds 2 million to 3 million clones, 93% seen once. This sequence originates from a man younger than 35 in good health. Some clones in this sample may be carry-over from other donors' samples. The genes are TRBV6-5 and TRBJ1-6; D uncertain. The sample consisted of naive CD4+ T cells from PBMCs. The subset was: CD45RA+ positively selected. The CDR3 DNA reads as TGTGCCAGCAGTTACTCAACTAGGACTAATTCACCCCTCCACTTT. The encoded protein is CASSYSTRTNSPLHF.